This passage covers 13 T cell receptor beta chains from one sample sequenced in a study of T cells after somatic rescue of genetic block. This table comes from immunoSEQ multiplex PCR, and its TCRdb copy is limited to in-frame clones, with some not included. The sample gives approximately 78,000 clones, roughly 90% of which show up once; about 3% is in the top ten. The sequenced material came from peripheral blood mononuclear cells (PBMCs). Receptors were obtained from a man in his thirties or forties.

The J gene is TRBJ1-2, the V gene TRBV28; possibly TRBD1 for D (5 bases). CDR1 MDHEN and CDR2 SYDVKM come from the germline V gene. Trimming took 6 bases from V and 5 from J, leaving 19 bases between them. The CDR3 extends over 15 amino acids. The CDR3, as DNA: TGTGCCAGCAGGGGGGATGAGGGTAGGAGATATGGCTACACCTTC. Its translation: CASRGDEGRRYGYTF.

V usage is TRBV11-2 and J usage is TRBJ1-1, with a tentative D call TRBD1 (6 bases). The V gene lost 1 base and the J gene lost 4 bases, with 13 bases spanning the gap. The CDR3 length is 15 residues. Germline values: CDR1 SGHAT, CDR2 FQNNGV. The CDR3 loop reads CASSLANRAGTEAFF. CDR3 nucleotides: TGTGCCAGCAGCTTAGCCAACAGGGCGGGCACTGAAGCTTTCTTT. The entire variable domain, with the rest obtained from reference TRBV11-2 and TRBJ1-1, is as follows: EAGVAQSPRYKIIEKRQSVAFWCNPISGHATLYWYQQILGQGPKLLIQFQNNGVVDDSQLPKDRFSAERLKGVDSTLKIQPAKLEDSAVYLCASSLANRAGTEAFFGQGTRLTVV.

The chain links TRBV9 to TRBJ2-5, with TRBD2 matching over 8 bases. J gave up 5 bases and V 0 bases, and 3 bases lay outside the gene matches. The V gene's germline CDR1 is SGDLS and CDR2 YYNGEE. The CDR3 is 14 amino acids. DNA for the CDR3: TGTGCCAGCAGCGTAGCGGGGGGGGCGGAGACCCAGTACTTC. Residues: CASSVAGGAETQYF. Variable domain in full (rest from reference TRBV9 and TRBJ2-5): DSGVTQTPKHLITATGQRVTLRCSPRSGDLSVYWYQQSLDQGLQFLIQYYNGEERAKGNILERFSAQQFPDLHSELNLSSLELGDSALYFCASSVAGGAETQYFGPGTRLLVL.

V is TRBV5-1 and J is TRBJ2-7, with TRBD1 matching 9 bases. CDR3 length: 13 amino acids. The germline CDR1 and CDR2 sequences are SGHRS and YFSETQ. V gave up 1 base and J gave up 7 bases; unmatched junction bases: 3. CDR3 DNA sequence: TGCGCCAGCAGCTTGAGGACAGGGGTAGAGCAGTACTTC. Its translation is CASSLRTGVEQYF.

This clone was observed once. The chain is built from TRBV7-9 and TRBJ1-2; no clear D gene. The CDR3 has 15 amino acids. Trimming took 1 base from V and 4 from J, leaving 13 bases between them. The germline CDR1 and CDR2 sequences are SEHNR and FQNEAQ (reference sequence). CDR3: CASSLGGSLGYGYTF. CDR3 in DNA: TGTGCCAGCAGCTTAGGAGGGAGCCTCGGCTATGGCTACACCTTC.

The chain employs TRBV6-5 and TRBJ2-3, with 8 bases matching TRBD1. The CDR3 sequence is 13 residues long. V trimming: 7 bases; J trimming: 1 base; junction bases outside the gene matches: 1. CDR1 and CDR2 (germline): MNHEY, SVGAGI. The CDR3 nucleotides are TGTGCCAGCAAGACAGGGGGCACAGATACGCAGTATTTT. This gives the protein CASKTGGTDTQYF.

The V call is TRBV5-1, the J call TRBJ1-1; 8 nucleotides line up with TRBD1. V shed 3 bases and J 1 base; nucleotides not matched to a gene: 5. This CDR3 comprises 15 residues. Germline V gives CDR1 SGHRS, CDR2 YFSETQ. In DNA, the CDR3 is TGCGCCAGCAGCTCCAGACAGGGGAGGAACACTGAAGCTTTCTTT. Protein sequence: CASSSRQGRNTEAFF.

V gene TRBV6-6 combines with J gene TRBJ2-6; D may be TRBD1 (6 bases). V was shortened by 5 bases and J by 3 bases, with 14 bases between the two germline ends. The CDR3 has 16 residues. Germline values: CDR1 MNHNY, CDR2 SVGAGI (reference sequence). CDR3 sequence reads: CASSIQGRDGANVLTF. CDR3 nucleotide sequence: TGTGCCAGCAGTATACAGGGTAGGGATGGGGCCAACGTCCTGACTTTC.

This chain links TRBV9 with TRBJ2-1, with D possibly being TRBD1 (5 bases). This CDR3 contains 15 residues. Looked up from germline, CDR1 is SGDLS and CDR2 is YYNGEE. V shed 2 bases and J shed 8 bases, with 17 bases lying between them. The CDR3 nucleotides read TGTGCCAGCAGCGTCTCCCAGGGAATGGTGGATGAGCAGTTCTTC. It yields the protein CASSVSQGMVDEQFF.

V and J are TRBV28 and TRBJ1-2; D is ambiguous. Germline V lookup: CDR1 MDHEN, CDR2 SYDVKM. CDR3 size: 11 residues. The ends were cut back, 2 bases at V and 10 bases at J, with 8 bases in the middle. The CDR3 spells CASSLGQLYTF. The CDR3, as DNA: TGTGCCAGCAGTTTAGGTCAGCTCTACACCTTC.

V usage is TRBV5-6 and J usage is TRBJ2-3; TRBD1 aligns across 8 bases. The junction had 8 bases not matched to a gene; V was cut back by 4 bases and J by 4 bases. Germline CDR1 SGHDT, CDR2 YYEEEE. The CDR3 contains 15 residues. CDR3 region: CASSPRTGRSDTQYF. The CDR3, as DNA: TGTGCCAGCAGCCCGAGGACAGGGAGATCAGATACGCAGTATTTT.

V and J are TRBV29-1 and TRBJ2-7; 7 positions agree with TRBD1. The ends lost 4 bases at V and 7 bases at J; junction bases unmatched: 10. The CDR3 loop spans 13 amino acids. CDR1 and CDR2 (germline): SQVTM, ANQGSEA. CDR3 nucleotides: TGCAGCGTTGGGTCGGGACAGCAATCAGAGCAGTACTTC. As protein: CSVGSGQQSEQYF.

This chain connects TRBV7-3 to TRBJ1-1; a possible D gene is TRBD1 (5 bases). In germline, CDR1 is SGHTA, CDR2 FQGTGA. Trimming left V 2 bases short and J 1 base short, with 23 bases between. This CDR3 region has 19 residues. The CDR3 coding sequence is TGTGCCAGCAGCTTACGGGGACCTTCCTCACCATACTCGAACACTGAAGCTTTCTTT. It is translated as CASSLRGPSSPYSNTEAFF. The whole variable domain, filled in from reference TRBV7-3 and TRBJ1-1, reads GAGVSQTPSNKVTEKGKYVELRCDPISGHTALYWYRQSLGQGPEFLIYFQGTGAADDSGLPNDRFFAVRPEGSVSTLKIQRTERGDSAVYLCASSLRGPSSPYSNTEAFFGQGTRLTVV.